The 12 T cell receptor beta chains below all came from one sample that was sequenced in a study of CD8 T cells in ankylosing spondylitis. Overall study findings and caveats: It appeared that ankylosing spondylitis blood was characterized by a TCR beta motif of fewer than 10 highly homologous variants.

Their antigens are not known. TCRdb recomputed calls from the 5' RACE reads with MiXCR, one row per CDR3 protein. This repertoire shows around 490,000 distinct CDR3 sequences, approximately 5.3% found once; its top ten account for approximately 3.5%. The material sequenced was blood, either unsorted or a sorted T cell fraction (not recorded which). These receptor sequences come from a male donor with ankylosing spondylitis.

In this sample, this clonotype turned up many times. The chain combines TRBV20-1 with TRBJ2-5; TRBD2 aligns across 9 bases. CDR1 and CDR2 (germline): DFQATT, SNEGSKA (reference sequence). V dropped 2 bases and J dropped 2; count of bases not matched to a gene: 3. CDR3 size: 14 residues. CDR3 coding DNA: TGCAGTGCTAGATCTAGCGGGGAACAAGAGACCCAGTACTTC. It encodes CSARSSGEQETQYF.

Many counts were recorded for this clonotype. The CDR3 bases are TGTGCCAGCAGCTTAGAACAGAACACCGGGGAGCTGTTTTTT. Translating gives CASSLEQNTGELFF. The rearrangement joins TRBV11-2 to TRBJ2-2, with no clear D. Germline lookup yields CDR1 SGHAT and CDR2 FQNNGV. V was shortened by 0 bases and J by 1 base, with 3 bases between the two germline ends. The CDR3 is 14 amino acids.

Ten or more counts support this clonotype. The CDR3 region has the DNA TGTGCCAGCAGCCCGACAGGGGGCCTCCCGAACACTGAAGCTTTCTTT. This sequence encodes CASSPTGGLPNTEAFF. The chain carries TRBV7-2 and TRBJ1-1; 10 nucleotides match TRBD1. The germline gives CDR1 SGHTA, CDR2 FQGNSA. This CDR3 spans 16 amino acids. V dropped 5 bases and J dropped 1; count of bases not matched to a gene: 7.

The chain couples TRBV2 to TRBJ2-3; TRBD2 aligns across 13 bases. CDR1 and CDR2 (germline): SNHLY, FYNNEI. Germline trimming cut 5 bases from V and 5 bases from J; bases unmatched to any gene: 4. This CDR3 has 15 amino acids. Here the CDR3 reads CASSPGLAGVDTQYF. The CDR3 bases are TGTGCCAGCAGTCCCGGACTAGCGGGAGTAGATACGCAGTATTTT.

This clonotype was found many times. The genes are TRBV12-3 or TRBV12-4 and TRBJ1-6; D is unclear. Trimming removed 6 bases from V and 0 bases from J, with 9 bases in between. CDR3 size: 15 residues. The CDR3 DNA is TGTGCCAGCAGGCCTCGTAGCTCCTATAATTCACCCCTCCACTTT. Translation: CASRPRSSYNSPLHF.

This clonotype appeared a few times. J is TRBJ2-2 and V is TRBV4-3; 8 nucleotides align to TRBD2. V shed 0 bases and J 2 bases; nucleotides not matched to a gene: 2. The CDR3 loop spans 16 amino acids. The germline gives CDR1 LGHNA, CDR2 YSLEER. CDR3 bases: TGCGCCAGCAGCCAAGAGTTAGCGGGAAACACCGGGGAGCTGTTTTTT. Amino acid sequence: CASSQELAGNTGELFF.

This clonotype was picked up many times. The CDR3 coding sequence is TGTGCCAGCAGTTTAAGGTCGGGAGGTTCAGCTTTCTTT. Translated, it gives CASSLRSGGSAFF. The chain employs TRBV27 and TRBJ1-1, with no clear D. Per the germline V gene, CDR1 is MNHEY and CDR2 is SMNVEV (reference sequence). V lost 2 bases and J lost 10, with 14 bases in between. This CDR3 has 13 amino acids.

This clonotype has at least ten counts. The rearrangement links TRBV20-1 to TRBJ1-1, with D perhaps matching TRBD1 (6 bases). Germline-derived CDR1 and CDR2 are DFQATT and SNEGSKA (reference sequence). The V and J ends lost 2 bases and 5 bases respectively, with 12 bases between them. The CDR3 contains 13 residues. The CDR3, as DNA: TGCAGTGCTAGACGGGGGGCAGGGACTGAAGCTTTCTTT. Amino acids: CSARRGAGTEAFF.

This clonotype was seen repeatedly, ten times or more. The V gene is TRBV6-2 or TRBV6-3, the J gene TRBJ2-7; tentatively, D is TRBD1 (5 bases). Trimming took 4 bases from V and 8 from J, leaving 12 bases between them. Germline V gene lookup returns CDR1 MNHEY and CDR2 SVGEGT. There are 12 residues in the CDR3. The CDR3 sequence is CASSSQGSKQYF. The CDR3 DNA reads as TGTGCCAGCAGTTCGCAGGGTTCCAAGCAGTACTTC.

This clonotype was found many times. This sequence joins TRBV5-5 and TRBJ1-6, with no clear D. There are 14 residues in the CDR3. CDR1 SGHKS and CDR2 YYEKEE come from the germline V gene (reference sequence). The V end was cut by 0 bases, the J end by 10 bases, with 11 bases between. DNA for the CDR3: TGTGCCAGCAGCTTGGAGTCCTATGGATCACCCCTCCACTTT. Protein: CASSLESYGSPLHF.

The chain has TRBV5-1 and TRBJ2-3; D gene uncertain. The length of the CDR3 is 15 residues. V gave up 3 bases and J gave up 0 bases, with 11 bases separating them. Germline values: CDR1 SGHRS, CDR2 YFSETQ. As DNA, the CDR3 is TGCGCCAGCAGCTCCGGAAGAGAGAGCACAGATACGCAGTATTTT. Its protein product is CASSSGRESTDTQYF. Together with reference TRBV5-1 and TRBJ2-3, the CDR3 gives the full variable domain: KAGVTQTPRYLIKTRGQQVTLSCSPISGHRSVSWYQQTPGQGLQFLFEYFSETQRNKGNFPGRFSGRQFSNSRSEMNVSTLELGDSALYLCASSSGRESTDTQYFGPGTRLTVL.

This clonotype was detected ten times or more. Germline and junction disagree at one end, which may indicate a read error. The rearrangement joins TRBV7-7 to TRBJ2-1, with D perhaps assigned TRBD1 or TRBD2 (5 bases each). This CDR3 has 13 residues. Germline CDR1 reads SSHAT; CDR2 reads FNYEAQ (reference sequence). CDR3 residues: CASSFGRGDEQFF. The CDR3 DNA follows: TGTGCTAGCAGCTTTGGTCGGGGCGATGAGCAGTTCTTC.